Presented here are 24 T cell receptor beta chains from one specimen sequenced in a study of blood T cells in healthy people across ages. For the second PCR, which ran for about 6 to 11 cycles, a sample-barcoded 5' primer and a J-beta primer mix were used. TCRdb recomputed calls from the 5' RACE reads with MiXCR, one row per CDR3 protein. Of roughly 1,500,000 distinct CDR3 sequences listed, almost 35% are singletons. The sample taken for sequencing was blood. These receptors all stem from a woman in her 30s in good health.

This clonotype was observed at least ten times. The chain is built from TRBV7-2 and TRBJ2-5; D is unclear. Germline V lookup: CDR1 SGHTA, CDR2 FQGNSA. Deletions cut 4 bases from V and 5 bases from J, with 17 bases between. This CDR3 contains 15 residues. The CDR3 spells CASSSGPLKGETQYF. CDR3 coding DNA: TGTGCCAGCAGCTCCGGACCTCTCAAAGGGGAGACCCAGTACTTC.

Comments on this clonotype: A much larger clone lies a single base off, so this may be a read error. The chain joins TRBV24-1 to TRBJ2-7; D gene uncertain. Germline V gene sequence: CDR1 KGHDR, CDR2 SFDVKD. The CDR3 extends over 14 amino acids. In nucleotides, the CDR3 is TGTGCCACCAGTGCCGGCGACGGGTCCTACGGGCAGTACTTC. This sequence encodes CATSAGDGSYGQYF.

This clonotype was seen a few times. The chain carries TRBV20-1 and TRBJ2-7; possible D gene TRBD2, 6 bases. V was trimmed by 4 bases and J by 7 bases, leaving 17 bases between them. The CDR3 is 13 amino acids. From germline, CDR1 is DFQATT and CDR2 SNEGSKA (reference sequence). This CDR3 is CSAKRGLGLEQYF. CDR3 coding DNA: TGCAGTGCTAAGAGGGGACTGGGATTAGAGCAGTACTTC.

This clonotype was observed a few times. This chain connects TRBV29-1 to TRBJ2-7; 7 bases fit TRBD2. This CDR3 has 17 residues. Germline V CDR1 and CDR2: SQVTM, ANQGSEA. J lost 3 bases, V lost 0 bases, and 14 bases had no gene match. In DNA, the CDR3 is TGCAGCGTTGAAGATCGGGGCGGGGAGGGGTATTTCTACGAGCAGTACTTC. This encodes CSVEDRGGEGYFYEQYF.

This clonotype appeared a few times. This chain uses TRBV25-1 with TRBJ1-2; weak D call: TRBD1 (6 bases). Trimming left V 2 bases short and J 5 bases short, with 12 bases between. CDR3 length: 14 amino acids. Germline-derived CDR1 and CDR2 are MGHDK and SYGVNS. The CDR3 DNA sequence: TGTGCCAGCAGTGAAACGAGGGGGTCGTATGGCTACACCTTC. Translating it yields CASSETRGSYGYTF.

This clonotype has more than one count but fewer than ten. This chain joins TRBV29-1 and TRBJ2-7, with 7 nucleotides matching TRBD1. This CDR3 spans 14 amino acids. The germline CDR1 and CDR2 sequences are SQVTM and ANQGSEA. V shed 5 bases, J shed 0 bases, and the junction held 7 bases outside the gene matches. In nucleotides, the CDR3 is TGCAGCGTTCATACAGGGGAGAGCTCCTACGAGCAGTACTTC. Its protein is CSVHTGESSYEQYF.

The chain uses TRBV25-1 and TRBJ1-2; 7 bases align to TRBD1. The CDR3 contains 14 residues. J gave up 8 bases and V 2 bases, and 8 bases lay outside the gene matches. Germline CDR1 reads MGHDK; CDR2 reads SYGVNS. CDR3 sequence (DNA): TGTGCCAGCAGTGAAGGGGGACAGAGGTGGGGCTACACCTTC. Its translation: CASSEGGQRWGYTF.

The chain couples TRBV5-1 to TRBJ2-3; TRBD1 matches 10 bases. The CDR3 covers 16 residues. After removal of 0 bases from V and 2 bases from J, the junction contained 3 bases not matched to a gene. Per germline, CDR1 SGHRS and CDR2 YFSETQ. The CDR3 loop is CASSLEGTGDTDTQYF. CDR3 DNA: TGCGCCAGCAGCTTGGAGGGGACAGGGGACACAGATACGCAGTATTTT.

The chain employs TRBV7-9 and TRBJ1-5; no reliable D call. Trimming shortened V by 1 base and J by 5 bases, and 9 bases separated the two germline ends. Per germline, CDR1 SEHNR and CDR2 FQNEAQ (reference sequence). CDR3 length equals 14 residues. The CDR3: CASSLDGQYQPQHF. In nucleotides, the CDR3 is TGTGCCAGCAGCTTAGACGGCCAATATCAGCCCCAGCATTTT.

V is TRBV20-1 and J is TRBJ2-7; D unclear. Trimming removed 1 base from V and 3 bases from J, with 10 bases in between. Looked up from germline, CDR1 is DFQATT and CDR2 is SNEGSKA (reference sequence). The CDR3 has 13 residues. In DNA form, the CDR3 reads TGCAGTGCTAGAGCGAGGAAAAACTACGAGCAGTACTTC. Protein sequence: CSARARKNYEQYF.

The rearrangement joins TRBV10-3 to TRBJ2-7, with 9 bases lining up with TRBD1. The CDR3 contains 12 residues. The V gene's germline CDR1 is ENHRY and CDR2 SYGVKD. V trimming: 10 bases; J trimming: 5 bases; junction bases outside the gene matches: 6. The CDR3 DNA sequence: TGTGCCACCACGGGACAGGGTGACGAGCAGTACTTC. Residues: CATTGQGDEQYF.

This clonotype was recorded many times. The rearrangement joins TRBV6-6 to TRBJ2-7; a weak D match, TRBD1 (6 bases). The germline CDR1 and CDR2 sequences are MNHNY and SVGAGI (reference sequence). This CDR3 region has 15 residues. Trimming took 5 bases from V and 0 from J, leaving 14 bases between them. The CDR3 coding sequence is TGTGCCAGCAGTCAAACCCGGGACATCTCCTACGAGCAGTACTTC. This codes for CASSQTRDISYEQYF.

The chain combines TRBV7-9 with TRBJ1-5; D gene ambiguous. From germline, CDR1 is SEHNR and CDR2 FQNEAQ (reference sequence). This CDR3 is 12 amino acids long. Trimming took 1 base from V and 5 from J, leaving 3 bases between them. The CDR3 loop reads CASSLGHQPQHF. For the CDR3, the DNA is TGTGCCAGCAGCTTAGGACATCAGCCCCAGCATTTT.

This clonotype was seen only a few times. A junction boundary mismatches the germline segment, possibly from a read error. The chain has TRBV10-2 and TRBJ1-5, with unresolved D. Germline V gene sequence: CDR1 WSHSY, CDR2 SAAADI. The CDR3 has 14 residues. DNA for the CDR3: TGTGCCAGCAGTGAAAGCGGTATCAATCAGCCCCAGCATTTT. Amino acids: CASSESGINQPQHF.

This clonotype has just a few counts. This chain uses TRBV6-5 with TRBJ1-4; no clear D gene. Per germline, CDR1 MNHEY and CDR2 SVGAGI. CDR3 length equals 14 residues. V was cut by 5 bases and J by 5 bases, with 12 bases left in between. CDR3 sequence reads: CASSDPGANEKLFF. CDR3 DNA: TGTGCCAGCAGTGACCCAGGTGCCAATGAAAAACTGTTTTTT.

The table lists this clonotype with a few counts. This sequence joins TRBV20-1 and TRBJ1-6; tentative D call: TRBD1 (6 bases). Germline V gene sequence: CDR1 DFQATT, CDR2 SNEGSKA (reference sequence). V was cut by 1 base and J by 7 bases, with 14 bases left in between. CDR3 size: 15 residues. Here the CDR3 DNA reads TGCAGTGCTAGAGTCCGGGACACTTCAAATTCACCCCTCCACTTT. Protein product: CSARVRDTSNSPLHF.

This clonotype showed up just a few times. V usage is TRBV10-2 and J usage is TRBJ1-1; unclear D gene. Trimming removed 4 bases from V and 0 bases from J, with 12 bases in between. The CDR3 covers 15 residues. Germline CDR1 is WSHSY and CDR2 is SAAADI. Here the CDR3 DNA reads TGCGCCAGCAGTGGGGTGTTTGTGATGAACACTGAAGCTTTCTTT. Encoded protein: CASSGVFVMNTEAFF.

This chain uses TRBV4-1 with TRBJ1-2; D uncertain. The CDR3 extends over 15 amino acids. V was clipped by 0 bases and J by 5 bases, with 13 bases between them. Germline V gene data show CDR1 as MGHRA and CDR2 as YSYEKL. The CDR3 sequence is CASSQDYSHSYGYTF. For the CDR3, the DNA is TGCGCCAGCAGCCAAGATTACAGTCACTCGTATGGCTACACCTTC.

At least ten counts were recorded for this clonotype. This CDR3 is CASSLGRGTYNEQFF. In nucleotides, the CDR3 is TGTGCCAGCAGCTTGGGCAGGGGAACCTACAATGAGCAGTTCTTC. The chain has TRBV11-2 and TRBJ2-1; D perhaps matches TRBD1 (6 bases). The germline CDR1 and CDR2 sequences are SGHAT and FQNNGV. Deletions cut 3 bases from V and 2 bases from J, with 11 bases between. This CDR3 is 15 amino acids long. The complete variable domain, with remaining parts taken from reference TRBV11-2 and TRBJ2-1, reads EAGVAQSPRYKIIEKRQSVAFWCNPISGHATLYWYQQILGQGPKLLIQFQNNGVVDDSQLPKDRFSAERLKGVDSTLKIQPAKLEDSAVYLCASSLGRGTYNEQFFGPGTRLTVL.

This clonotype was detected a few times. J is TRBJ2-5 and V is TRBV20-1; either TRBD1 or TRBD2 may supply D (5 bases each). Germline CDR1 reads DFQATT; CDR2 reads SNEGSKA (reference sequence). Trimming shortened V by 3 bases and J by 2 bases, and 10 bases separated the two germline ends. This CDR3 region has 13 residues. The DNA for the CDR3 is TGCAGTGCTAGTTTCGGGGCACAAGAGACCCAGTACTTC. This gives the protein CSASFGAQETQYF.

This clonotype appeared many times. This chain uses TRBV29-1 with TRBJ2-5, with unresolved D. This CDR3 contains 11 residues. V gave up 6 bases and J gave up 5 bases, with 10 bases separating them. The germline CDR1 and CDR2 sequences are SQVTM and ANQGSEA. The CDR3 region has the DNA TGCAGCGTAACAAGCGCTGAGACCCAGTACTTC. Protein product: CSVTSAETQYF.

The gene calls are TRBV7-3 and TRBJ2-1, with TRBD2 matching 9 bases. The ends lost 9 bases at V and 5 bases at J; junction bases unmatched: 11. Germline V lookup: CDR1 SGHTA, CDR2 FQGTGA. This CDR3 comprises 15 residues. CDR3 sequence reads: CASSAGTSSNNEQFF. The CDR3, as DNA: TGTGCCAGTTCCGCCGGGACTAGCAGCAACAATGAGCAGTTCTTC.

The table lists this clonotype with a few counts. The rearrangement uses TRBV12-3 or TRBV12-4 and TRBJ1-1; D is unresolved. The CDR3 runs to 13 residues. The V end lost 3 bases, the J end lost 6 bases, and 11 bases lay between the germline ends. The CDR3 is CASSFFRDSEAFF. The CDR3 DNA reads TGTGCCAGCAGTTTCTTTAGAGACTCTGAAGCTTTCTTT.

This clonotype was seen a handful of times. The chain links TRBV6-5 to TRBJ2-1, with a possible D match to TRBD2 (6 bases). V lost 7 bases to trimming and J lost 3 bases, with 13 bases between them. This CDR3 is built from 14 residues. The germline V gene encodes CDR1 MNHEY and CDR2 SVGAGI. The CDR3 DNA sequence: TGTGCCAGCAACTCCCGTAGCGGCTACAATGAGCAGTTCTTC. It translates to CASNSRSGYNEQFF.